The rows below give T cell receptor beta chains drawn from one sample of a study of cytomegalovirus exposure and HLA in healthy donors. Sequencing was performed with immunoSEQ multiplex PCR; in TCRdb, only in-frame clones are kept and a portion is missing. The table records around 140,000 clones, around 87% of them present only once. Sequencing input: PBMCs. Receptors were obtained from a young woman in good health and CMV-seronegative. CDR3s include the opening cysteine and the closing phenylalanine or tryptophan. A D gene is named only where the DNA matches it firmly. Clone size, where shown, is once, few, many, or a class for clones that have expanded.

v_call	j_call	d_call	clone_size	cdr3_aa	cdr3_nt
TRBV5-4	TRBJ1-6	TRBD1	-	CASSLDRGLGNSPLHF	TGTGCCAGCAGCTTGGACAGGGGGCTAGGTAATTCACCCCTCCACTTT
TRBV5-4	TRBJ1-1	TRBD1	-	CASSSQTGVGTEAFF	TGTGCCAGCAGTTCCCAGACAGGGGTAGGGACTGAAGCTTTCTTT
TRBV30	TRBJ1-3	-	-	CAWSVLDGNTIYF	TGTGCCTGGAGTGTCCTAGATGGAAACACCATATATTTT
TRBV20-1	TRBJ2-3	-	-	CSATQRDTQYF	TGCAGTGCTACCCAGCGGGATACGCAGTATTTT
TRBV4-1	TRBJ2-2	TRBD2	-	CASSQEAGYGELFF	TGCGCCAGCAGCCAAGAAGCGGGGTACGGGGAGCTGTTTTTT
TRBV7-3	TRBJ1-6	TRBD1	-	CASSPPQGAFNSPLHF	TGTGCCAGCAGCCCGCCACAGGGGGCGTTTAATTCACCCCTCCACTTT
TRBV5-1	TRBJ2-6	TRBD2	few	CASTQGGTSSGANVLTF	TGCGCCAGCACCCAAGGCGGGACTAGCTCTGGGGCCAACGTCCTGACTTTC
TRBV25-1	TRBJ2-1	-	-	CASSEVRGARQGQFF	TGTGCCAGCAGTGAAGTTCGGGGGGCCCGACAAGGGCAGTTCTTC
TRBV18	TRBJ1-5	TRBD1	-	CASSPPGQGRNQPQHF	TGTGCCAGCTCACCTCCTGGACAGGGGAGAAATCAGCCCCAGCATTTT
TRBV6-6	TRBJ2-2	TRBD1	-	CASSYSRTGGTGELFF	TGTGCCAGCAGTTACTCGAGGACAGGGGGAACCGGGGAGCTGTTTTTT
TRBV7-9	TRBJ2-7	TRBD1	-	CASSFGTVAYEQYF	TGTGCCAGCAGCTTTGGGACAGTTGCCTACGAGCAGTACTTC
TRBV7-2	TRBJ1-1	-	once	CASSLASGTEAFF	TGTGCCAGCAGCTTAGCGTCAGGGACTGAAGCTTTCTTT
TRBV30	TRBJ1-2	-	-	CAGYRDITRGYTF	TGTGCCGGATACCGGGACATAACGAGGGGCTACACCTTC
TRBV5-6	TRBJ2-2	TRBD1	few	CASLGTGRTGTGELFF	TGTGCCAGCTTGGGGACAGGGCGAACGGGCACCGGGGAGCTGTTTTTT
TRBV29-1	TRBJ2-6	TRBD1	-	CSVGQGTGANVLTF	TGCAGCGTAGGACAGGGCACTGGGGCCAACGTCCTGACTTTC
TRBV5-4	TRBJ2-3	TRBD2	few	CASSSAGGPDTQYF	TGTGCCAGCAGCTCAGCGGGGGGCCCAGATACGCAGTATTTT
TRBV30	TRBJ2-5	TRBD1	-	CAWSTGQGQETQYF	TGTGCCTGGAGTACGGGACAGGGACAAGAGACCCAGTACTTC
TRBV28	TRBJ1-5	-	-	CASSSLVRALSQPQHF	TGTGCCAGCAGTTCCCTGGTCAGGGCACTTAGCCAGCCCCAGCATTTT
TRBV29-1	TRBJ2-5	TRBD2	-	CSVVTSGGETQYF	TGCAGCGTTGTTACTAGCGGGGGGGAGACCCAGTACTTC
TRBV11-2	TRBJ1-3	-	once	CASSFQGPSGNTIYF	TGTGCCAGCAGCTTTCAGGGTCCCTCTGGAAACACCATATATTTT
TRBV29-1	TRBJ1-2	-	-	CSVVGWPGDLSYGYTF	TGCAGCGTTGTGGGCTGGCCAGGGGATTTAAGTTATGGCTACACCTTC
TRBV5-1	TRBJ2-5	TRBD1	-	CASSVTGTGFETQYF	TGCGCCAGCAGCGTGACCGGGACAGGGTTTGAGACCCAGTACTTC
TRBV4-2	TRBJ2-7	TRBD1	-	CASSQPGQVSYEQYF	TGTGCCAGCAGCCAACCCGGACAGGTCTCCTACGAGCAGTACTTC
TRBV19	TRBJ2-3	-	-	CASSIWGGTTDTQYF	TGTGCCAGTAGTATTTGGGGCGGAACCACAGATACGCAGTATTTT
TRBV7-9	TRBJ2-3	TRBD1	-	CASSRDRVVTDTQYF	TGTGCCAGCAGCCGCGACAGGGTCGTTACAGATACGCAGTATTTT
TRBV18	TRBJ1-6	TRBD1	-	CASSQQGQGMSSPLHF	TGTGCCAGCTCACAACAGGGACAGGGGATGAGTTCACCCCTCCACTTT
TRBV7-6	TRBJ2-1	-	-	CASSPEVVNEQFF	TGTGCCAGCAGCCCCGAAGTAGTCAATGAGCAGTTCTTC
TRBV6-6	TRBJ1-3	-	few	CASSYSTGRNTIYF	TGTGCCAGCAGTTACTCCACGGGGAGAAACACCATATATTTT
TRBV5-8	TRBJ1-5	-	once	CASSLLHGSNSNQPQHF	TGTGCCAGCAGCCTGCTCCATGGGAGTAATAGCAATCAGCCCCAGCATTTT
TRBV14	TRBJ2-3	TRBD1	-	CASSQGGTGAYF	TGTGCCAGCAGCCAAGGAGGGACAGGGGCATATTTT
TRBV28	TRBJ2-2	TRBD2	-	CAGGTRLAGELFF	TGTGCCGGCGGGACTAGACTTGCCGGGGAGCTGTTTTTT
TRBV15	TRBJ1-2	TRBD1	-	CATSRGTGGRGYTF	TGTGCCACCAGCAGGGGGACAGGGGGCCGTGGCTACACCTTC
TRBV7-8	TRBJ1-5	-	-	CASSAGYSNQPQHF	TGTGCCAGCAGTGCAGGGTATAGCAATCAGCCCCAGCATTTT
TRBV6-5	TRBJ1-6	-	-	CASSYGRQNSPLHF	TGTGCCAGCAGTTACGGCCGCCAGAATTCGCCCCTCCACTTT
TRBV7-9	TRBJ1-5	-	-	CASSPTGSQPQHF	TGTGCCAGCAGCCCCACAGGGAGCCAGCCCCAGCATTTT
TRBV28	TRBJ1-6	TRBD1	-	CASTPGTVGPLHF	TGTGCCAGCACCCCAGGGACAGTAGGGCCCCTCCACTTT
TRBV7-2	TRBJ2-1	TRBD2	once	CASSLGTSYYNEQFF	TGTGCCAGCAGCTTAGGGACTAGCTACTACAATGAGCAGTTCTTC
TRBV6-1	TRBJ2-4	TRBD1	-	CASSGVGTGVIQNIQYF	TGTGCCAGCAGTGGTGTTGGGACAGGGGTTATCCAAAACATTCAGTACTTC
TRBV7-2	TRBJ2-2	TRBD2	-	CASSLYLAGGAGELFF	TGTGCCAGCAGCTTATACCTAGCGGGAGGGGCCGGGGAGCTGTTTTTT
TRBV4-3	TRBJ2-7	TRBD1	few	CASSRNRGPYEQYF	TGCGCCAGCAGCAGAAACAGGGGCCCCTACGAGCAGTACTTC
TRBV11-2	TRBJ2-5	-	-	CASSLERVGTQYF	TGTGCCAGCAGCTTAGAGCGGGTCGGGACCCAGTACTTC
TRBV4-1	TRBJ1-1	-	-	CASSQVVRGNTEAFF	TGCGCCAGCAGCCAAGTGGTCAGGGGAAACACTGAAGCTTTCTTT
TRBV7-6	TRBJ2-1	TRBD2	-	CASSLARGTSGGVEQFF	TGTGCCAGCAGCTTAGCACGGGGGACTAGCGGGGGTGTTGAGCAGTTCTTC
TRBV4-3	TRBJ1-2	-	-	CASSQAFAGNYGYTF	TGCGCCAGCAGCCAAGCCTTCGCCGGGAACTATGGCTACACCTTC
TRBV5-1	TRBJ2-3	TRBD2	-	CASSLEGTSGDTQYF	TGCGCCAGCAGCTTGGAGGGGACTAGTGGAGATACGCAGTATTTT
TRBV6-6	TRBJ2-1	TRBD2	-	CASTARLAGHNEQFF	TGTGCCAGCACCGCACGACTAGCGGGTCACAATGAGCAGTTCTTC
TRBV19	TRBJ2-2	-	-	CASSRNYPVIGELFF	TGTGCCAGTAGTAGAAACTACCCAGTAATCGGGGAGCTGTTTTTT
TRBV4-1	TRBJ2-2	-	-	CASSQVTGNTGELFF	TGCGCCAGCAGCCAAGTAACGGGGAACACCGGGGAGCTGTTTTTT
TRBV4-3	TRBJ1-3	TRBD1	-	CASSQGQGRHTIYF	TGCGCCAGCAGCCAAGGACAGGGACGACACACCATATATTTT
TRBV5-6	TRBJ2-3	TRBD2	few	CASSFSGVPDTQYF	TGTGCCAGCAGCTTTAGCGGGGTCCCAGATACGCAGTATTTT
TRBV30	TRBJ2-7	TRBD1	-	CAWSPALSTGFEQYF	TGTGCCTGGAGTCCGGCCCTCTCGACAGGGTTCGAGCAGTACTTC
TRBV28	TRBJ1-5	TRBD1	-	CASSVDRDWEPQHF	TGTGCCAGCAGTGTTGACAGGGACTGGGAGCCCCAGCATTTT
TRBV7-7	TRBJ2-5	-	-	CASSSGLRQETQYF	TGTGCCAGCAGTTCCGGGTTGCGCCAAGAGACCCAGTACTTC
TRBV30	TRBJ2-2	TRBD1	-	CAWSVTGWYTGELFF	TGTGCCTGGAGTGTGACAGGGTGGTATACCGGGGAGCTGTTTTTT
TRBV21-1	TRBJ1-4	-	-	CASWRRGEKLFF	TGTGCCAGCTGGAGAAGGGGTGAAAAACTGTTTTTT
TRBV7-3	TRBJ2-5	-	-	CASSFGGAGETQYF	TGTGCCAGCAGCTTTGGGGGGGCTGGGGAGACCCAGTACTTC
TRBV2	TRBJ2-1	-	-	CASSEGMRLNEQFF	TGTGCCAGCAGTGAAGGTATGAGGTTGAATGAGCAGTTCTTC
TRBV28	TRBJ1-5	-	-	CASSAPVARVRNQPQHF	TGTGCCAGCAGTGCGCCAGTCGCCAGGGTTAGGAATCAGCCCCAGCATTTT
TRBV30	TRBJ1-1	-	-	CAWSVTSGTEAFF	TGTGCCTGGAGTGTTACCAGCGGCACTGAAGCTTTCTTT
TRBV19	TRBJ2-7	TRBD2	-	CASSLTGTSGTSGDEQYF	TGTGCCAGTAGTCTAACCGGGACTAGCGGGACCAGCGGGGACGAGCAGTACTTC